This entry is about one TCR beta chain. These data originate in a study of T-cell memory formation after mild COVID-19. TCRdb ran MiXCR on the 5' RACE reads and lists one entry per CDR3 protein. The sample contains hundreds of thousands of distinct CDR3 sequences, approximately 18% of which appear only once. This receptor was taken from an adult woman who had mild COVID-19 (a few samples of this study predate the infection). Cell type and time point are not known. Source material: PBMCs or a T cell subset sorted from them (not recorded which).

The CDR3 protein is CASSRGSNEQFF. The CDR3 region has the DNA TGCGCCAGCAGCCGAGGGTCCAATGAGCAGTTCTTC. The V call is TRBV5-1, the J call TRBJ2-1, with a weak D call TRBD2 (5 bases). The V and J ends lost 4 bases and 6 bases respectively, with 8 bases between them. From germline, CDR1 is SGHRS and CDR2 YFSETQ. This CDR3 contains 12 residues.